The 3 T cell receptor beta chains presented below share a single source sample, sequenced in a study of T cells expressing NK-cell markers. TCRdb re-called the 5' RACE reads; one entry per CDR3 protein, DNA not given. The sample holds approximately 150,000 distinct CDR3 sequences. Source material: blood T cells: a sorted CD56 or NKG2C T cell subset, CD4+ or CD8+ T cells, or bulk PBMC T cells (not recorded which). The receptors stem from a man younger than 35 in good health.

This chain joins TRBV7-2 and TRBJ2-1. This CDR3 region has 16 residues. Germline V gene sequence: CDR1 SGHTA, CDR2 FQGNSA. CDR3 in amino acids: CASSLEIASSYNEQFF.

The CDR3 region is CSARGEVIVGLYNEQFF. The chain has TRBV20-1 and TRBJ2-1; TCRdb calls TRBD2, which cannot be checked without DNA. This CDR3 is 17 amino acids long. Germline lookup yields CDR1 DFQATT and CDR2 SNEGSKA (reference sequence).

The rearrangement links TRBV9 to TRBJ1-1; there is no DNA to check the TCRdb D call of TRBD1. Germline CDR1 and CDR2: SGDLS and YYNGEE. The CDR3 is made up of 15 amino acids. The CDR3 protein is CASSPTLGDGSEAFF.